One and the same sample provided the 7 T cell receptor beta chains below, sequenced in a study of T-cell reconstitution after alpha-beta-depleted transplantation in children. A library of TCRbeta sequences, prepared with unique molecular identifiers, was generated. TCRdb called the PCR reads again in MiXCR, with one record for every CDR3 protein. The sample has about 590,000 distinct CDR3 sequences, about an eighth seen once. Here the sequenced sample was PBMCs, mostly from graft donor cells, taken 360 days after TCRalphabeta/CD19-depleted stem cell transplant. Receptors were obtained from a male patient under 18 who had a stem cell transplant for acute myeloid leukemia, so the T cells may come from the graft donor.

This CDR3 reads CASSPRLAGGLGETQYF. For the CDR3, the DNA is TGTGCCAGCAGCCCCCGACTAGCGGGAGGGCTCGGGGAGACCCAGTACTTC. The chain links TRBV11-2 to TRBJ2-5; 14 bases fit TRBD2. This CDR3 region has 17 residues. The germline CDR1 and CDR2 sequences are SGHAT and FQNNGV. The V gene end was trimmed by 5 bases and the J gene end by 5 bases; junction bases not matched to a gene: 10. Together with reference TRBV11-2 and TRBJ2-5, the CDR3 gives the full variable domain: EAGVAQSPRYKIIEKRQSVAFWCNPISGHATLYWYQQILGQGPKLLIQFQNNGVVDDSQLPKDRFSAERLKGVDSTLKIQPAKLEDSAVYLCASSPRLAGGLGETQYFGPGTRLLVL.

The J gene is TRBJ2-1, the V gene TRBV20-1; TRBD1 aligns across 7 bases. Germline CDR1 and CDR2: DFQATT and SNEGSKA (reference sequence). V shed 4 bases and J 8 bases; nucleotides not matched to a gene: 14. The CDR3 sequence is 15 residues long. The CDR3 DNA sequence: TGCAGTGCTAACGGACAGGACATTGCAGGTTATGAGCAGTTCTTC. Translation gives CSANGQDIAGYEQFF.

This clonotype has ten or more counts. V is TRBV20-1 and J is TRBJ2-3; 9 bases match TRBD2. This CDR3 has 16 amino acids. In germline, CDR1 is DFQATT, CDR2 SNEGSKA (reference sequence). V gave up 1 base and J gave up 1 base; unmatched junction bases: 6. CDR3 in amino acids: CSARVTTSGRTDTQYF. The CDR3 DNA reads TGCAGTGCTAGAGTCACGACTAGCGGCCGCACAGATACGCAGTATTTT.

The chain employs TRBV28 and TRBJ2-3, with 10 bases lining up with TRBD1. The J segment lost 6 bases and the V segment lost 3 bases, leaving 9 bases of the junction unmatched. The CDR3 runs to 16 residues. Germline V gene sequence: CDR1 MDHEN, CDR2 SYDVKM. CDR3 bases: TGTGCCAGCAGTTTCTCCGGGACAGGGGAGGGGGATACGCAGTATTTT. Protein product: CASSFSGTGEGDTQYF.

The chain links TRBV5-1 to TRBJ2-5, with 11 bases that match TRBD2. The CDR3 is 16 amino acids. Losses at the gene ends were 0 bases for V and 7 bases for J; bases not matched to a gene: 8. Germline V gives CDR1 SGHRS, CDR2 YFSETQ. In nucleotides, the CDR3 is TGCGCCAGCAGCTTGGGTCTAGGGACTAGCGGCTGGACCCAGTACTTC. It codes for CASSLGLGTSGWTQYF.

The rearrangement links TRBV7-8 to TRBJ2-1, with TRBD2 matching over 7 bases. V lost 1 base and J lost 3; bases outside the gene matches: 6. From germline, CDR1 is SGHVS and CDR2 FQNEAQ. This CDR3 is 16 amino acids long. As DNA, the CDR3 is TGTGCCAGCAGCTTAGGTGGGAGGGCCTTCTACAATGAGCAGTTCTTC. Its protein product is CASSLGGRAFYNEQFF.

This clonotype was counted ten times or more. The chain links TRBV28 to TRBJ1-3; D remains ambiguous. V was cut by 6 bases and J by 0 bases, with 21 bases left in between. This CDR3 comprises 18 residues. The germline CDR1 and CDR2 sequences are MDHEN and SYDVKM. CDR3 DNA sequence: TGTGCCAGCAGGAATCCCACCCTCGACGGATACTCTGGAAACACCATATATTTT. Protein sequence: CASRNPTLDGYSGNTIYF. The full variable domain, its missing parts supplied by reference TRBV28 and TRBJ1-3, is DVKVTQSSRYLVKRTGEKVFLECVQDMDHENMFWYRQDPGLGLRLIYFSYDVKMKEKGDIPEGYSVSREKKERFSLILESASTNQTSMYLCASRNPTLDGYSGNTIYFGEGSWLTVV.